This T cell receptor (beta chain) was sequenced during a study of a mutant IDH1 vaccine in newly diagnosed glioma. Concerning this clone itself: Its antigen is currently unknown.

Germline CDR1 reads SEHNR; CDR2 reads FQNEAQ (reference sequence). The germline V and J ends were trimmed by 1 base and 1 base, with 8 bases remaining between them. This CDR3 has 15 residues. Sequencing was performed with immunoSEQ multiplex PCR; in TCRdb, only in-frame clones are kept and a portion is missing. The repertoire holds 50,000 to 70,000 clones, with about nine tenths as singletons. The sample's time point: week 23, last vaccination. The content of each vaccine dose was 300 ug of mutant IDH1 20-mer peptide, and topical imiquimod accompanied it. The starting material was PBMCs, obtained from a glioma patient whose treatment included an IDH1 peptide vaccine. This receptor was identified in a man aged 40-49 years with glioma. J is TRBJ2-1 and V is TRBV7-9; D unresolved. The CDR3 is CASSLGWESYNEQFF. CDR3 bases: TGTGCCAGCAGCTTAGGGTGGGAATCCTACAATGAGCAGTTCTTC.